This TCR beta chain stems from a study of identifying expanded T cells in peripheral blood. The study, taken as a whole, reports: Technical replicates showed 0.9 to 1.5 changed clones; two weeks around 15; four weeks 19.

The germline V gene has CDR1 LGHNA and CDR2 YNFKEQ. CDR3 length: 17 residues. The germline V and J ends were trimmed by 0 bases and 2 bases, with 16 bases remaining between them. The protocol was immunoSEQ multiplex PCR, while the TCRdb copy is restricted to in-frame clones and leaves out a portion. The sample has approximately 100,000 clones; about 83% are singletons. To note about this clone: Its antigen is still unknown.

Sequencing was carried out using blood. The source is a person aged 18 to 69 in good health. V and J are TRBV4-2 and TRBJ2-5; possibly TRBD1 or TRBD2 for D (5 bases each). The CDR3 region has the DNA TGTGCCAGCAGCCAAGAGCCCGGGGCCGTAAGACAAGAGACCCAGTACTTC. Protein sequence: CASSQEPGAVRQETQYF.